This record covers a single TCR beta chain. This clone was recorded at least ten times. The antigen it binds to is not known. No base qualities exist here, and no much larger clone lies one base off it. Each collaborating institution followed its own protocols to collect whole blood in K2EDTA tubes. For TCRbeta analysis, collaborators shipped samples as frozen whole blood, isolated PBMCs, or DNA extracted from either of those sample types. These data originate in a study of blood T cell repertoires in COVID-19 (dated by TCRdb to about 2020). Background on the whole study: Samples from collaborators originated in the United States, Italy and Spain and spanned both the acute and convalescent phases of COVID-19. The prospective study material was composed of cDNA or gDNA derived from T cells, B-cell-depleted T cells, or PBMCs. The dataset comprised deeply sampled blood TCRbeta repertoires from subjects exposed to, actively infected with, or recovered from COVID-19. The repertoires were released in a freely available public database meant as a resource for research on the immune response to SARS-CoV-2. The samples were drawn from two sources: the first 160 participants of the ongoing ImmuneRACE study, and approximately 1,300 subjects contributed by 6 global collaborators. Nearly every sample came with metadata listing a de-identified subject ID, COVID-19 status, age in years and sex. Where available, HLA class I and class II types were taken from metadata supplied by the sample provider and were not determined by assay-based typing. Study-wide conclusions, independent of this receptor: The amount of clinical and demographic metadata varied by source and participant and was provided uncurated.

Measured from the cysteine to the phenylalanine, the CDR3 is 14 residues long. Only the CDR3 part of the read is kept: 42 bases, read in frame from the first base. The germline V gene specifies KGHSH as CDR1 and LQKENI as CDR2. The junction shows trimming of 3 bases on V and 0 bases on J, and the gene matches do not reach 1 base of it. TCRbeta CDR3 regions were amplified from genomic DNA using the immunoSEQ Assay, a bias-controlled multiplex PCR. The paper's processing steps were these. Nucleated cell counts per sample were estimated from amplification of reference gene primers within the assay. Sequence reads were collapsed and filtered to measure the absolute abundance of every unique TCRbeta CDR3 rearrangement. For each sample, productive Simpson clonality was calculated as the square root of Simpson's diversity index over productive rearrangements. The table was pulled from immuneACCESS by TCRdb, which kept in-frame rearrangements only. Such tables lose some clones; where checked, under half of the loss comes from unresolved V genes, and the rest has no known cause. For V, J and clone size, that table is used; D and trimming come from the DNA. A total of 100,000 to 130,000 clones appear in this sample, over 60% of them only once. 4% to 4.5% of the sample comes from the top ten.

The sequencing sample was made of peripheral blood. The sequence links TRBV18 to TRBJ2-7, with 8 central nucleotides matching TRBD1. This clonotype was sampled from a man in his sixties or seventies with acute or convalescent COVID-19. For the CDR3, the sequence is CASSPGQVSYEQYF. The DNA reads TGTGCCAGCTCACCGGGACAGGTCTCCTACGAGCAGTACTTC. Here the CDR3 is joined to the reference TRBV18 and TRBJ2-7 genes, and the full variable domain is: NAGVMQNPRHLVRRRGQEARLRCSPMKGHSHVYWYRQLPEEGLKFMVYLQKENIIDESGMPKERFSAEFPKEGPSILRIQQVVRGDSAAYFCASSPGQVSYEQYFGPGTRLTVT.